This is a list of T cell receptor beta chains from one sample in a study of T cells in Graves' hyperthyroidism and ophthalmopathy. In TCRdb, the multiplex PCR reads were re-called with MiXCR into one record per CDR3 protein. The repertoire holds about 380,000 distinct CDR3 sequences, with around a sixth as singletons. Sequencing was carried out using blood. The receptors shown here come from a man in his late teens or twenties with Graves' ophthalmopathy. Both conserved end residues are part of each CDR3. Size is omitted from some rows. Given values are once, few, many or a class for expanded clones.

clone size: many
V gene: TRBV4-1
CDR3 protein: CASSQDGGTYEQYF

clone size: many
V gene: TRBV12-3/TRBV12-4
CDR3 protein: CASSLTGQGANEQFF

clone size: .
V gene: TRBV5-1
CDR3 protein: CASSLRGQTSTDTQYF

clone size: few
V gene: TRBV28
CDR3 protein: CASVEGAANEKLFF

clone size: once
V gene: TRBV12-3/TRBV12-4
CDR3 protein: CASSLGLTGSLYQEAQYF

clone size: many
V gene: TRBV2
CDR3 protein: CASRGQGGSYEQYF

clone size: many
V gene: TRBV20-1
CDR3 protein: CSASPGQRSSGYTF

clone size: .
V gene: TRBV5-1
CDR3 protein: CASSLSPAGIRNNEQFF

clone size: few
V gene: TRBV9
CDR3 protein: CASSGSGGAPVGELFF

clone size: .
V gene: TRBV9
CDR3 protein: CASSVDGGPGNTIYF

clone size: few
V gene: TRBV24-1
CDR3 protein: CATSDLQGDEATQYF

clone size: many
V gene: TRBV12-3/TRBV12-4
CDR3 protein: CASRARTGNYGYTF

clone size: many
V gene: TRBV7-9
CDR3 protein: CASSLEGLSRGETQYF

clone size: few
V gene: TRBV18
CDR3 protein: CASSPGAATAAQHF

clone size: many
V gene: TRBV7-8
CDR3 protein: CASSSTQGATDTQYF

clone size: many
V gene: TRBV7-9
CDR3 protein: CASSPPGTLPGYEQYF

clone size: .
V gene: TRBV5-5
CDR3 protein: CASSLVRGTTDTQYF

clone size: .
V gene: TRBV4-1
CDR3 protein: CASSPIKGSNQPQHF

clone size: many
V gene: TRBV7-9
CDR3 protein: CASSLARGLAISSEQYF

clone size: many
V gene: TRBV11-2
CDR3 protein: CASSTPGQGLTGELFF

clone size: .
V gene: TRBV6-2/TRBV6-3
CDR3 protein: CASSRGESTEAFF

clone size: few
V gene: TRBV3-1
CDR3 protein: CASSRRGSDEQFF

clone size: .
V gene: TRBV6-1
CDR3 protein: CASSPSGGQNTGELFF

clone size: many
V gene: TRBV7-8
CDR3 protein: CASSLVGAGNEQFF

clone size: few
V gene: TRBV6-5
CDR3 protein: CASSYSGTSLDTQYF

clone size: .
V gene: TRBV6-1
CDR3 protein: CASSGQGETEAFF

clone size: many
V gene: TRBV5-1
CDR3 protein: CASSLEASSYEQYF

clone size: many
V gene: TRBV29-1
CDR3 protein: CSAQTGGAEAFF

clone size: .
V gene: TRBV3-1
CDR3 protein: CASSQEDRGPNTIYF

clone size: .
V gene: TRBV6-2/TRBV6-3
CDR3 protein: CASSYGSGGPRGHEQFF

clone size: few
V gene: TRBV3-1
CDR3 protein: CASSLTEGEKLFF

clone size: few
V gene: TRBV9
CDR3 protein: CASSVGTGEYTGELFF

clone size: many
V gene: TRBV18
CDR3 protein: CASSPDKEAFF

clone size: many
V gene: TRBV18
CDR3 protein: CASSPPMSPNTEAFF

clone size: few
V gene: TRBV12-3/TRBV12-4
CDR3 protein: CASSRTGVNEQFF

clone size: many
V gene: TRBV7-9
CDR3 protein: CASSLLGLAGLTYNEQFF

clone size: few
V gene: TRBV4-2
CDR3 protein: CASSAHRGEETQYF

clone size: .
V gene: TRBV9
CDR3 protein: CASSVEFRGTEAFF

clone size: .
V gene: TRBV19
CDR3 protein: CASSTPRTGRNTEAFF

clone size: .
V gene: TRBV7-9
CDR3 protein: CASSGRSLVDEQYF

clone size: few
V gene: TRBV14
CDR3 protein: CASSQDLGNMNTEAFF

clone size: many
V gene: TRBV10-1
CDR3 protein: CASSDPTSGAQIQEQFF

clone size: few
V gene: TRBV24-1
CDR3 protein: CATGGPGELFF

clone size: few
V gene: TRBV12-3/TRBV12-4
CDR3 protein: CASSLRASLKPQHF

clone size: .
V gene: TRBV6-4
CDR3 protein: CASSDGLAGGEQFF

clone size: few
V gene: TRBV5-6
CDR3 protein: CASSLLREQFF